This T cell receptor beta chain was sequenced in a study of cytomegalovirus exposure and HLA in healthy donors. Study conclusions and caveats: Across donors, most TCRs were seen rarely, yet some public ones were widespread.

Germline loops: CDR1 SGHTA, CDR2 FQGNSA. Trimming took 1 base from V and 4 from J, leaving 12 bases between them. The length of the CDR3 is 15 residues. The PCR was carried out with 60 Vbeta primers and 13 Jbeta primers. Libraries were prepared by immunoSEQ multiplex PCR; TCRdb keeps only in-frame clonotypes and omits some of them. Among around 180,000 clones, around 75% were seen once, and the ten largest hold 1.5% to 2%. About this clone: No antigen is known for it.

This TCR derives from a woman between 50 and 59 years old in good health and CMV-seronegative. This chain uses TRBV7-2 with TRBJ2-3; perhaps TRBD1 as D (5 bases). The sequencing sample was made of PBMCs. The CDR3 reads CASSLVGLGADTQYF. The CDR3 DNA follows: TGTGCCAGCAGCTTAGTGGGGCTAGGGGCAGATACGCAGTATTTT.